The 17 T cell receptor beta chains below were found in one sample sequenced in a study of regulatory T cells in long-lasting Graves disease. Libraries of TCR beta came from iRepertoire HTBI primers plus Arm-PCR of CDR3 regions. Each CDR3 protein gets one entry after TCRdb re-called the multiplex PCR reads with MiXCR. This sample has around 400,000 distinct CDR3 sequences, with about an eighth found just once. Time point defined: newly diagnosed GD, antithyroid drugs for less than 3 months. Preparation of the TCR library used RNA extracted from PBMCs. A further study also used this sample, focusing on T cells in Graves' hyperthyroidism and ophthalmopathy.

The input for sequencing was peripheral blood mononuclear cells (PBMCs), taken at new diagnosis, from a patient treated with antithyroid drugs. The receptor source for this set is a young woman with Graves disease.

This clonotype has a count of ten or more. The rearrangement links TRBV28 to TRBJ2-1; 7 nucleotides agree with TRBD1. CDR1 and CDR2 (germline): MDHEN, SYDVKM. The CDR3 runs to 16 residues. Trimming at V came to 5 bases and at J to 4 bases, leaving 11 bases not matched to a gene. CDR3: CASSTLTGWRYNEQFF. DNA of the CDR3: TGTGCCAGCAGTACCTTGACAGGGTGGCGTTACAATGAGCAGTTCTTC.

This clonotype was seen ten or more times. The rearrangement links TRBV7-9 to TRBJ2-1; TRBD2 agrees at 10 bases. Germline CDR1 SEHNR, CDR2 FQNEAQ (reference sequence). The CDR3 consists of 16 residues. J was trimmed by 5 bases and V by 4 bases; bases with no gene match: 8. The CDR3 nucleotides read TGTGCCAGCAGCTGGGATAGGACTAGCGGTAACAATGAGCAGTTCTTC. Protein sequence: CASSWDRTSGNNEQFF.

This clonotype turned up a few times. V and J are TRBV27 and TRBJ2-7, with 12 bases fitting TRBD2. Germline V gene data show CDR1 as MNHEY and CDR2 as SMNVEV (reference sequence). CDR3 size: 15 residues. The V gene end was trimmed by 5 bases and the J gene end by 4 bases; junction bases not matched to a gene: 6. The CDR3 DNA reads as TGTGCCAGCAGTCGCGGACTAGCGGGATTTTACGAGCAGTACTTC. Its translation is CASSRGLAGFYEQYF.

The chain couples TRBV9 to TRBJ2-1; 10 nucleotides agree with TRBD2. Germline V gene lookup returns CDR1 SGDLS and CDR2 YYNGEE. V trimming: 2 bases; J trimming: 4 bases; junction bases outside the gene matches: 3. The CDR3 consists of 15 residues. CDR3 region: CASSVSGRPYNEQFF. The CDR3 nucleotides are TGTGCCAGCAGCGTTAGCGGGAGGCCTTACAATGAGCAGTTCTTC.

This clonotype has a handful of counts. J is TRBJ2-7 and V is TRBV20-1, with D possibly being TRBD2 (5 bases). The germline V gene encodes CDR1 DFQATT and CDR2 SNEGSKA (reference sequence). The V gene lost 6 bases and the J gene lost 1 base, with 16 bases spanning the gap. The CDR3 runs 14 residues. The CDR3 DNA sequence: TGCAGTGCCTCCAGAAGGGAGCGGTCCTACGAGCAGTACTTC. This gives the protein CSASRRERSYEQYF.

This clonotype showed up many times. The J gene is TRBJ2-5, the V gene TRBV15, with D unclear. This CDR3 is built from 15 residues. The V and J ends lost 0 bases and 7 bases respectively, with 15 bases between them. The germline CDR1 and CDR2 sequences are LNHNV and YYDKDF (reference sequence). This CDR3 is CATSREDSRWRTQYF. The CDR3 DNA reads TGTGCCACCAGCAGAGAGGATTCAAGGTGGAGGACCCAGTACTTC.

As to this clonotype: At one end, the junction sequence differs from germline, possibly due to a read error. J is TRBJ2-6 and V is TRBV7-9, with D perhaps TRBD1 or TRBD2 (5 bases each). CDR3 length equals 16 residues. In germline, CDR1 is SEHNR, CDR2 FQNEAQ (reference sequence). The DNA for the CDR3 is TGTGCCAGCAGCTTTAAGCGGATCTCTGGGGCCAACGTCCTGGCTTTC. Residues: CASSFKRISGANVLAF.

The table lists this clonotype with many counts. The chain has TRBV2 and TRBJ2-2; 8 nucleotides agree with TRBD1. This CDR3 region has 16 residues. The V gene's germline CDR1 is SNHLY and CDR2 FYNNEI. V trimming: 7 bases; J trimming: 3 bases; junction bases outside the gene matches: 10. In nucleotides, the CDR3 is TGTGCCAGCAAACAACAGGGGGGCGGTCACACCGGGGAGCTGTTTTTT. Encoded protein: CASKQQGGGHTGELFF.

This clonotype has a count of ten or more. This rearrangement joins TRBV7-8 to TRBJ2-1; no reliable D call. The CDR3 contains 12 residues. CDR1 is SGHVS and CDR2 is FQNEAQ in the germline V gene. V lost 5 bases and J lost 4, with 6 bases in between. CDR3 nucleotide sequence: TGTGCCAGCAGCCACAAATACAATGAGCAGTTCTTC. It translates to CASSHKYNEQFF.

This clonotype was seen at least ten times. The chain carries TRBV10-1 and TRBJ2-1; D unresolved. The V end lost 0 bases, the J end lost 10 bases, and 16 bases lay between the germline ends. Germline CDR1 is WNHNN and CDR2 is SYGVQD (reference sequence). This CDR3 spans 15 amino acids. CDR3 loop: CASSESGLGPKEQFF. In nucleotides, the CDR3 is TGCGCCAGCAGTGAGTCAGGTTTAGGGCCCAAGGAGCAGTTCTTC.

This clonotype occurred many times. The junction shows a germline mismatch at one end, possibly a read error. This chain joins TRBV5-1 and TRBJ1-1; 10 positions agree with TRBD1. From germline, CDR1 is SGHRS and CDR2 YFSETQ. This CDR3 contains 14 residues. For the CDR3, the DNA is TGCGCCAGCACCTTGAACCGGGACAGGGGATTAGCTTTCTTT. Its translation is CASTLNRDRGLAFF.

This clonotype was detected ten times or more. The rearrangement joins TRBV6-2 or TRBV6-3 to TRBJ1-1; D not certain. Trimming pared 5 bases from V and 0 bases from J, leaving 10 bases between. The CDR3 runs 14 residues. CDR1 MNHEY and CDR2 SVGEGT come from the germline V gene. CDR3 amino acids: CASSPSYMNTEAFF. The CDR3 DNA reads as TGTGCCAGCAGTCCCTCATACATGAACACTGAAGCTTTCTTT.

The table lists this clonotype with many counts. J is TRBJ1-2 and V is TRBV6-9; D remains unclear. The length of the CDR3 is 14 residues. The germline V and J ends were trimmed by 3 bases and 8 bases, with 16 bases remaining between them. Germline V gene lookup returns CDR1 MNHGY and CDR2 SVAAGI. CDR3 amino acids: CASSYSGGTYGYTF. The CDR3 nucleotides read TGTGCCAGCAGTTACTCAGGTGGTACTTACGGCTACACCTTC.

This chain uses TRBV6-2 or TRBV6-3 with TRBJ1-5; D not certain. The CDR3 totals 17 residues. Germline CDR1 reads MNHEY; CDR2 reads SVGEGT. The V end was cut by 2 bases, the J end by 0 bases, with 14 bases between. CDR3 amino acids: CASSYEAVGYSNQPQHF. The CDR3, as DNA: TGTGCCAGCAGTTACGAGGCAGTTGGCTATAGCAATCAGCCCCAGCATTTT.

This clonotype was detected only a few times. In DNA form, the CDR3 reads TGTGCCAGCAACCAGGGGGGGAGCACTGAAGCTTTCTTT. It translates to CASNQGGSTEAFF. This chain joins TRBV9 and TRBJ1-1; 7 positions match TRBD1. V trimming: 6 bases; J trimming: 4 bases; junction bases outside the gene matches: 6. The CDR3 sequence is 13 residues long. Germline V gene data show CDR1 as SGDLS and CDR2 as YYNGEE.

This clonotype showed up many times. V and J are TRBV27 and TRBJ2-7; D gene unclear. V was shortened by 3 bases and J by 4 bases, with 13 bases between the two germline ends. Germline loops: CDR1 MNHEY, CDR2 SMNVEV (reference sequence). The CDR3 runs to 14 residues. This CDR3 is CASSFLPERYEQYF. CDR3 sequence (DNA): TGTGCCAGCAGTTTTTTACCCGAGAGATACGAGCAGTACTTC.

This clonotype showed up many times. This chain links TRBV7-3 with TRBJ2-1; 7 nucleotides agree with TRBD2. TRBJ2-5 matches the DNA end more closely, so the J call is doubtful. The CDR3 contains 15 residues. CDR1 and CDR2 from the germline V gene are SGHTA and FQGTGA. The CDR3 sequence is CASSHGGGGEETQYF. As DNA, the CDR3 is TGTGCCAGCAGCCATGGTGGCGGGGGTGAAGAGACCCAGTACTTC.